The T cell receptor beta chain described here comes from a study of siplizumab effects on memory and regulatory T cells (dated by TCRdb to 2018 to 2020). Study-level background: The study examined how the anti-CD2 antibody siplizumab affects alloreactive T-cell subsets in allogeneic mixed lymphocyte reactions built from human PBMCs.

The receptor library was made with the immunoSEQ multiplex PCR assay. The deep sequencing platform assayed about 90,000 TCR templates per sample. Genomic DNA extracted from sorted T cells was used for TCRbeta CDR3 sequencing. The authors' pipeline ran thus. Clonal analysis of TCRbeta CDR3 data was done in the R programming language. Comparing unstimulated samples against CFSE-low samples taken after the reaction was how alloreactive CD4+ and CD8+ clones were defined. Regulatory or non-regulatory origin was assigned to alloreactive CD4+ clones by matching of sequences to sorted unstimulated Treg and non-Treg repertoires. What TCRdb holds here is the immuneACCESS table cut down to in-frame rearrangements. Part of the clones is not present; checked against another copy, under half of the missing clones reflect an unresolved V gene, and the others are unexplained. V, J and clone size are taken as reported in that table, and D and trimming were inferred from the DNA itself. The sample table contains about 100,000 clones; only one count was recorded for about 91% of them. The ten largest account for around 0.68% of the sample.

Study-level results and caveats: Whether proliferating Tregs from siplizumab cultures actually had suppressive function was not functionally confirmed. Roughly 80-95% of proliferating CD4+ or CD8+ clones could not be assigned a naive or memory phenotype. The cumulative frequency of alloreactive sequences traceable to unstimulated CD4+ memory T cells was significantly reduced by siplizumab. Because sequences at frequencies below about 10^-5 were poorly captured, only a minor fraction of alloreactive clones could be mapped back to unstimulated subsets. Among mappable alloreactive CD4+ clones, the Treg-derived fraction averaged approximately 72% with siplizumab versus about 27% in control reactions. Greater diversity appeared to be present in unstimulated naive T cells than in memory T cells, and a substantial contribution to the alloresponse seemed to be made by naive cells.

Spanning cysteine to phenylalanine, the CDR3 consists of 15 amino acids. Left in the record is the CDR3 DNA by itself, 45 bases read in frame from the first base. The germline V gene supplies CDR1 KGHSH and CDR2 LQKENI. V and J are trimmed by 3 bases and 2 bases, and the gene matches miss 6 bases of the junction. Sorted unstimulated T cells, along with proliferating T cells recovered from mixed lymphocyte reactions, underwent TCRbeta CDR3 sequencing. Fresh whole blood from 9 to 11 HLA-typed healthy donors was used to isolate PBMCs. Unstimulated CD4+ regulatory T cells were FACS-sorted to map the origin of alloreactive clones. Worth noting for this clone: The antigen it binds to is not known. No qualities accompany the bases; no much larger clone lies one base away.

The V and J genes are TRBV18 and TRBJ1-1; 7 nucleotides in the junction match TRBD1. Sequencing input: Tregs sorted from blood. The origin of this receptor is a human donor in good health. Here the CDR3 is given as CASSPQQGTNTEAFF. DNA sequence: TGTGCCAGCTCACCTCAACAGGGGACTAACACTGAAGCTTTCTTT.